Here is one TCR beta chain with its context. Its target is unknown. Other DNA sequences in this specimen translate into the identical CDR3. This specimen belongs to a study of cytomegalovirus exposure and HLA in healthy donors. The study's findings and limits: Most TCR sequences were seen very rarely across donors, but some public TCRs occurred in many.

V lost 3 bases to trimming and J lost 2 bases, with 11 bases between them. CDR3 length: 14 amino acids. CDR1 and CDR2 (germline): SEHNR, FQNEAQ (reference sequence). PCR amplification relied on 60 Vbeta primers (plus 13 Jbeta primers). Profiling relied on immunoSEQ multiplex PCR, and the TCRdb table lists in-frame clones only, not all of them. Of some 200,000 clones detected, approximately 85% appear once; the ten largest clones hold under 2%. The chain is built from TRBV7-9 and TRBJ2-7; no definite D call. This TCR was sampled from a girl under 18 in good health and CMV-seropositive. The specimen sequenced was PBMCs. The chain's CDR3 is CASSLPGSTYEQYF. In DNA form, the CDR3 reads TGTGCCAGCAGCTTGCCAGGCAGCACCTACGAGCAGTACTTC.